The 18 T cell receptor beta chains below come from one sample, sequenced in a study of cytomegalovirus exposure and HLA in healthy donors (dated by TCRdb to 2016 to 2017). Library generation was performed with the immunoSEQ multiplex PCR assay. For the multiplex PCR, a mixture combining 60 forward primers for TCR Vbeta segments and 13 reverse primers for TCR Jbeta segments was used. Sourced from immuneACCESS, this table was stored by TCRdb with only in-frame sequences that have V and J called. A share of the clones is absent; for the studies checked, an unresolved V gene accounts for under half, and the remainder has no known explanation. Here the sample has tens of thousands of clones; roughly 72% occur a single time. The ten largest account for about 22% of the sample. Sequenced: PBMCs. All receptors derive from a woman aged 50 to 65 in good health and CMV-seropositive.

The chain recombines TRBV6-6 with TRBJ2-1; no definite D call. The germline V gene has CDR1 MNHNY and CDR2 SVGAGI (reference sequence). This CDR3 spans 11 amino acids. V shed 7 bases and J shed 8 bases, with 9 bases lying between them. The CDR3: CASMLEHEQFF. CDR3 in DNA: TGTGCCAGCATGCTCGAGCATGAGCAGTTCTTC.

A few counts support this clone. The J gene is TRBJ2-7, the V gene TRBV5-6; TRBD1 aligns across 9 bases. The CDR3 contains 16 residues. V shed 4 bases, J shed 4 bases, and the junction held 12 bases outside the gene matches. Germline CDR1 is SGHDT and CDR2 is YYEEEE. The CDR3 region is CASSPRTGTGRYEQYF. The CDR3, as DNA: TGTGCCAGCAGCCCCCGTACCGGGACAGGGAGGTACGAGCAGTACTTC.

This CDR3 reads CASSLDSGGYNEQFF. In DNA form, the CDR3 reads TGTGCCAGCAGCTTAGATAGCGGGGGATACAATGAGCAGTTCTTC. The V gene is TRBV11-2, the J gene TRBJ2-1; 9 nucleotides match TRBD2. Germline V gives CDR1 SGHAT, CDR2 FQNNGV. This CDR3 spans 15 amino acids. Trimming took 0 bases from V and 4 from J; bases not matched to a gene: 1.

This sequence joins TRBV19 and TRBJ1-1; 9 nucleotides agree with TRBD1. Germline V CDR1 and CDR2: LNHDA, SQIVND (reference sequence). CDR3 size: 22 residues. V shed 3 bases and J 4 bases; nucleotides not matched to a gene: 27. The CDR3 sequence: CASSIQNPYRGRGANSGTEAFF. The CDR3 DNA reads TGTGCCAGTAGTATTCAAAATCCTTACAGGGGGCGCGGGGCCAACTCGGGCACTGAAGCTTTCTTT.

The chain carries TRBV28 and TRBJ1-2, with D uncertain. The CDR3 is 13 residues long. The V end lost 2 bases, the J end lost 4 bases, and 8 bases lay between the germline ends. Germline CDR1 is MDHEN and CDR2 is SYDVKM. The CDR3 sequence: CASSLQEVYGYTF. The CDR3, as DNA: TGTGCCAGCAGTTTACAGGAAGTCTATGGCTACACCTTC.

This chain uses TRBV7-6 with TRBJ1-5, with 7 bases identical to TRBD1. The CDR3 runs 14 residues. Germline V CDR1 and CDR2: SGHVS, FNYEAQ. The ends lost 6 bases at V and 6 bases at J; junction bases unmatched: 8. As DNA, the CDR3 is TGTGCCAGCAGGCAAGACAGGGCGTCTCAGCCCCAGCATTTT. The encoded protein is CASRQDRASQPQHF.

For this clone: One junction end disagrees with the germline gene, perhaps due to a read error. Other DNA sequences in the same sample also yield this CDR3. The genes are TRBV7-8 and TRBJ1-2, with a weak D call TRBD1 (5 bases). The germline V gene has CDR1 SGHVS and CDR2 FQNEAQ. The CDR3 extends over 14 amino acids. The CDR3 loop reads CASSRGGENYGYTF. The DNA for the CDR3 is TGTGCTAGCAGCCGGGGGGGGGAGAACTATGGCTACACCTTC.

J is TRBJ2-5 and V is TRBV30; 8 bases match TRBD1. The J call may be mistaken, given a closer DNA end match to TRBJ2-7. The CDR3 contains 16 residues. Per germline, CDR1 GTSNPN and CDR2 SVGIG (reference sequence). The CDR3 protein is CACAPGRGTGGYEQYF. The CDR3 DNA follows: TGTGCCTGCGCGCCCGGGCGCGGAACAGGGGGCTACGAGCAGTACTTC.

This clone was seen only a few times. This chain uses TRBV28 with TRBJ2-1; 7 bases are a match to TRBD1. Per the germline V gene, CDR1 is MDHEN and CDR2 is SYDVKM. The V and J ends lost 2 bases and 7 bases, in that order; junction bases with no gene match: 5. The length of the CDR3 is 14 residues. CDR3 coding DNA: TGTGCCAGCAGTTTAGTAGCCAGGGGGAATGAGCAGTTCTTC. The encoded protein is CASSLVARGNEQFF. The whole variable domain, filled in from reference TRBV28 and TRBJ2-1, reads DVKVTQSSRYLVKRTGEKVFLECVQDMDHENMFWYRQDPGLGLRLIYFSYDVKMKEKGDIPEGYSVSREKKERFSLILESASTNQTSMYLCASSLVARGNEQFFGPGTRLTVL.

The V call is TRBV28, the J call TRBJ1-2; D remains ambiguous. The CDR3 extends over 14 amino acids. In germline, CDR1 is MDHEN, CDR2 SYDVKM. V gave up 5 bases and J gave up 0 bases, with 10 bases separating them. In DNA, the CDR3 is TGTGCCAGCAGTCCAACCCAGGCTAACTATGGCTACACCTTC. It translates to CASSPTQANYGYTF.

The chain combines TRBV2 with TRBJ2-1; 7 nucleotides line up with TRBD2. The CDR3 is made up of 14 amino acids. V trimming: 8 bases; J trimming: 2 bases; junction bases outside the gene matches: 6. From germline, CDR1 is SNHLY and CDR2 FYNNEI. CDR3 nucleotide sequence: TGTGCCAGCGGACTAGGGGCTCCCTACAATGAGCAGTTCTTC. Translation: CASGLGAPYNEQFF.

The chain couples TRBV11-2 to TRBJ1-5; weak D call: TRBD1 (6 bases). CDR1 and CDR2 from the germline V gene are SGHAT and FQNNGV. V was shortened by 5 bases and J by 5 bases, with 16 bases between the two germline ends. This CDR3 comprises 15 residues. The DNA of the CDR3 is TGTGCCAGCAGCCACCTTGGGGACACTGATCAGCCCCAGCATTTT. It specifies CASSHLGDTDQPQHF.

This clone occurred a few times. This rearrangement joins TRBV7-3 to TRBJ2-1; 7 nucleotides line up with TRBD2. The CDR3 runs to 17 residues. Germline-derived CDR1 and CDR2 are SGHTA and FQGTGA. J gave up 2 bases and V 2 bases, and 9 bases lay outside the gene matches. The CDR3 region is CASSLGEGREAYNEQFF. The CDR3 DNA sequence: TGTGCCAGCAGCTTAGGGGAAGGGAGGGAAGCCTACAATGAGCAGTTCTTC.

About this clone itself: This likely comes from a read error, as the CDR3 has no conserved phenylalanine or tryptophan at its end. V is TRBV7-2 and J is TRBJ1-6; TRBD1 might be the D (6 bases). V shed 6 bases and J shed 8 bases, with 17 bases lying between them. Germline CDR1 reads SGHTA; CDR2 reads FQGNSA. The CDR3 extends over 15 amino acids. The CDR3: CASSDRPRTDSPLHL. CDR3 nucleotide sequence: TGTGCCAGCAGTGACAGGCCAAGGACCGATTCACCCCTCCACCTT.

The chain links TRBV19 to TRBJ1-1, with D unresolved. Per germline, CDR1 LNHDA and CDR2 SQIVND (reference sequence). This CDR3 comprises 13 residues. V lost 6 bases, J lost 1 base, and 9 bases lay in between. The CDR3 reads CASSRESNTEAFF. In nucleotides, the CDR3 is TGTGCCAGTAGCCGGGAATCGAACACTGAAGCTTTCTTT. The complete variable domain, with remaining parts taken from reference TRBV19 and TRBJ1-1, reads DGGITQSPKYLFRKEGQNVTLSCEQNLNHDAMYWYRQDPGQGLRLIYYSQIVNDFQKGDIAEGYSVSREKKESFPLTVTSAQKNPTAFYLCASSRESNTEAFFGQGTRLTVV.

CDR3 DNA: TGTGCCAGCAGTTACTCGGGGCTAGATACGCAGTATTTT. Translation: CASSYSGLDTQYF. V gene TRBV6-6 combines with J gene TRBJ2-3, with D perhaps TRBD1 (5 bases). This CDR3 contains 13 residues. Trimming removed 0 bases from V and 5 bases from J, with 6 bases in between. Looked up from germline, CDR1 is MNHNY and CDR2 is SVGAGI (reference sequence).

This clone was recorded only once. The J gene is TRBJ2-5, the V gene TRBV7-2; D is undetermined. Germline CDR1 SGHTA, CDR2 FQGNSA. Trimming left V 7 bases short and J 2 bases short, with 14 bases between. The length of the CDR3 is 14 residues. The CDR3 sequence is CASTRSVGQETQYF. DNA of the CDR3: TGTGCCAGCACCCGAAGCGTGGGTCAAGAGACCCAGTACTTC.

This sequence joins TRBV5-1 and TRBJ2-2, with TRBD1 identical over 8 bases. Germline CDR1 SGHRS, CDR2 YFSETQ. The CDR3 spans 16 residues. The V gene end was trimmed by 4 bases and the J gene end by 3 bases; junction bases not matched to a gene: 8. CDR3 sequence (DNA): TGCGCCAGCAGCCTGACGGGACAGGAGTACACCGGGGAGCTGTTTTTT. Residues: CASSLTGQEYTGELFF. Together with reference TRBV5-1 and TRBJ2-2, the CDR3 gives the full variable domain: KAGVTQTPRYLIKTRGQQVTLSCSPISGHRSVSWYQQTPGQGLQFLFEYFSETQRNKGNFPGRFSGRQFSNSRSEMNVSTLELGDSALYLCASSLTGQEYTGELFFGEGSRLTVL.